This TCR beta chain was found in a study of cytomegalovirus exposure and HLA in healthy donors. This CDR3 spans 14 amino acids. V dropped 4 bases and J dropped 5; count of bases not matched to a gene: 2. The V gene's germline CDR1 is LNHDA and CDR2 SQIVND (reference sequence). Primers: 60 Vbeta forward and 13 Jbeta reverse. Clones were sequenced by immunoSEQ multiplex PCR, and TCRdb holds only the in-frame ones, with some missing. The sample includes 90,000 to 100,000 clones, less than 9.5% of them seen just once. Sequencing was carried out using PBMCs. The receptor was derived from a man aged 50-59 years in good health and CMV-seropositive. The chain recombines TRBV19 with TRBJ1-6; TRBD1 matches 7 bases. In DNA, the CDR3 is TGTGCCAGTAGTACAACAGGGGATAATTCACCCCTCCACTTT. It translates to CASSTTGDNSPLHF.